The following is a T cell receptor (beta chain) sequence with its context. The data were taken from a study of T-cell memory formation after mild COVID-19. Background on the study: Most TCR clusters belonged to a single donor.

V lost 0 bases, J lost 0 bases, and 4 bases stayed unmatched. Germline CDR1 and CDR2: SGHRS and YFSETQ. The CDR3 sequence is 17 residues long. TCRdb reprocessed the 5' RACE reads with MiXCR, giving one entry per CDR3 protein. The sample holds 300,000 to 400,000 distinct CDR3 sequences, around 14% seen once. The sample consisted of PBMCs or a T cell subset sorted from them (not recorded which). The sequence derives from a young man who had mild COVID-19 (a few samples of this study predate the infection). Cell type and time point are not known. The chain couples TRBV5-1 to TRBJ2-3; 10 positions agree with TRBD2. The CDR3, as DNA: TGCGCCAGCAGCTTGGTAGCGGGGGGCTCTAGCACAGATACGCAGTATTTT. Translating gives CASSLVAGGSSTDTQYF. The complete variable domain, with remaining parts taken from reference TRBV5-1 and TRBJ2-3, reads KAGVTQTPRYLIKTRGQQVTLSCSPISGHRSVSWYQQTPGQGLQFLFEYFSETQRNKGNFPGRFSGRQFSNSRSEMNVSTLELGDSALYLCASSLVAGGSSTDTQYFGPGTRLTVL.